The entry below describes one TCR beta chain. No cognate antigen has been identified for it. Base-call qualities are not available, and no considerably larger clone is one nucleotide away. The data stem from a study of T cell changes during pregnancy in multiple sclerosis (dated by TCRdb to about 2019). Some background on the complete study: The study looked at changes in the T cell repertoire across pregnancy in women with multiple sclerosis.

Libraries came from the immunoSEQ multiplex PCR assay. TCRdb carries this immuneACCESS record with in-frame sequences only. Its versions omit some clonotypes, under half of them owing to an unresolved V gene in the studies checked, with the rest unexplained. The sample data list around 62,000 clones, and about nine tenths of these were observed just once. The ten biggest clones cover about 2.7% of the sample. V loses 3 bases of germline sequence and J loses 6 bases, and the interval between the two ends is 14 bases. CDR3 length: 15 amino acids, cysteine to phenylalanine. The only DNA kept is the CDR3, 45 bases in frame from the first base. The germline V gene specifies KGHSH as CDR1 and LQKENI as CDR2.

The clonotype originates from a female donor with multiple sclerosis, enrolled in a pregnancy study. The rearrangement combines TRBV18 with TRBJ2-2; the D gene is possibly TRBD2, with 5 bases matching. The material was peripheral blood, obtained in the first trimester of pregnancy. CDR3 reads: CASSPLLGDAGELFF. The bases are TGTGCCAGCTCACCTCTATTGGGAGACGCCGGGGAGCTGTTTTTT.